This entry lists 2 T cell receptor beta chains sequenced from one sample in a study of blood T cell repertoires in COVID-19. The assay was immunoSEQ multiplex PCR, and TCRdb's table has in-frame clones only and misses some. The repertoire holds about 99,000 clones, with around four fifths as singletons. The specimen sequenced was peripheral blood. These receptors were taken from a human donor in a cohort sampled during active COVID-19.

This clone was seen only a few times. CDR3 amino acids: CASSLAVGGSGANVLTF. The CDR3 DNA reads TGCGCCAGCAGCTTGGCGGTAGGGGGCTCTGGGGCCAACGTCCTGACTTTC. This chain links TRBV5-1 with TRBJ2-6; a weak D match, TRBD1 (6 bases). Germline values: CDR1 SGHRS, CDR2 YFSETQ. V was shortened by 0 bases and J by 0 bases, with 10 bases between the two germline ends. CDR3 size: 17 residues.

V gene TRBV7-3 combines with J gene TRBJ2-5; 9 bases map to TRBD2. The germline V gene has CDR1 SGHTA and CDR2 FQGTGA. The ends lost 1 base at V and 1 base at J; junction bases unmatched: 1. This CDR3 has 15 amino acids. The CDR3 nucleotides read TGTGCCAGCAGCTTAAGCGGGGGGGTCCAAGAGACCCAGTACTTC. Its translation is CASSLSGGVQETQYF.